The clone carrying this T cell receptor (beta chain) was seen more than once but under ten times. Its antigen is not known. This sample is drawn from a study of CD8 T cells in ankylosing spondylitis. Study-level results: There was a TCR beta motif, made of several highly homologous variants, that appeared characteristic of ankylosing spondylitis blood. Peripheral blood samples showed relatively rare disease-linked clones, and these clones were CD8+. Prior literature has documented some motif variants in synovial fluid and blood from reactive arthritis. In ankylosing spondylitis patients, matched synovial fluid reportedly showed significant enrichment of disease-linked clones.

With 1 base removed from V and 5 bases from J, the gap between germline ends came to 9 bases. The CDR3 extends over 13 amino acids. CDR1 and CDR2 from the germline V gene are SGHKS and YYEKEE (reference sequence). The authors made TCR beta libraries by quantitative 5'-RACE with molecular barcodes. TCRdb reanalysed the 5' RACE reads using MiXCR and keeps one entry per CDR3 protein. The sample yields roughly 490,000 distinct CDR3 sequences, about 5.4% seen once. This chain links TRBV5-5 with TRBJ2-5; D call uncertain. Sequencing was carried out using blood, either unsorted or a sorted T cell fraction (not recorded which). The TCR was taken from a male donor with ankylosing spondylitis. The CDR3 coding sequence is TGTGCCAGCAGCTTGCTGAGTACGGAGACCCAGTACTTC. Translating gives CASSLLSTETQYF.